This TCR beta chain came from a study of shared clonotypes between healthy human individuals. CDR1 and CDR2 (germline): SEHNR, FQNEAQ (reference sequence). The CDR3 spans 13 residues. With 8 bases removed from V and 0 bases from J, the gap between germline ends came to 9 bases. Some clones are missing from TCRdb's copy, which holds only in-frame ones; the method was immunoSEQ multiplex PCR. Counted here are 450,000 to 500,000 clones, around 80% occurring once; the ten biggest clones make up around 12%. This TCR was recovered from a middle-aged woman in good health. Some clones in this sample may be carry-over from other donors' samples. The chain combines TRBV7-9 with TRBJ2-3; no clear D gene. The material sequenced was PBMCs. The CDR3 region is CASGRTSTDTQYF. The CDR3 DNA reads as TGTGCCAGCGGCCGCACTAGCACAGATACGCAGTATTTT.